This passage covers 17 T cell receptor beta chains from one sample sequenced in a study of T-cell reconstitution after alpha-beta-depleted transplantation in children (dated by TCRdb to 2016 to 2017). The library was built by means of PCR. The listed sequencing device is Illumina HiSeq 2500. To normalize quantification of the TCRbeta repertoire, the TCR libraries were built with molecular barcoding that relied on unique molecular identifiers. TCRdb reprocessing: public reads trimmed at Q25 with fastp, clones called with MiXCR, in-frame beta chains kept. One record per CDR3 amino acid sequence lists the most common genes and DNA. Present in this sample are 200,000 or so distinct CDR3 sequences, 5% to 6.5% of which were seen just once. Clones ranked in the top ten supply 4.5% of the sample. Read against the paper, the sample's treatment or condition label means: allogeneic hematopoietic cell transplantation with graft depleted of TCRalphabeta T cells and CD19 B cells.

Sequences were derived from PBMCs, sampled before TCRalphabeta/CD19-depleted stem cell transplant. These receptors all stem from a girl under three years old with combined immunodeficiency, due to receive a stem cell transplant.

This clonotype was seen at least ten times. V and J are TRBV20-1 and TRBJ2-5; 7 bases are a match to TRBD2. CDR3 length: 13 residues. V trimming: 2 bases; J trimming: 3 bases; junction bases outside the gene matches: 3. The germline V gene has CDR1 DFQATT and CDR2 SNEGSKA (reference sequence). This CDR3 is CSARLAAKETQYF. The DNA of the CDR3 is TGCAGTGCTAGACTAGCGGCGAAAGAGACCCAGTACTTC.

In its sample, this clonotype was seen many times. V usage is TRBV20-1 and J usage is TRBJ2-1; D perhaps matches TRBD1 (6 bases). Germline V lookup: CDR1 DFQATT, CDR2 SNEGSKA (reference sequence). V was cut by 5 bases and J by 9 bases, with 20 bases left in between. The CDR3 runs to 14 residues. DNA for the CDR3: TGCAGTGCTCAGAGATACAGGGTCGAGGGTGAGCAGTTCTTC. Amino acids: CSAQRYRVEGEQFF.

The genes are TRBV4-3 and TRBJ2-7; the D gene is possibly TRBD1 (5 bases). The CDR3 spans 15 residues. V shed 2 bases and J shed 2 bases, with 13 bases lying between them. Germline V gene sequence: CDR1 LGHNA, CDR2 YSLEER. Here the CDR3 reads CASSQRGSEAYEQYF. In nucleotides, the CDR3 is TGCGCCAGCAGCCAAAGGGGCTCTGAGGCCTACGAGCAGTACTTC.

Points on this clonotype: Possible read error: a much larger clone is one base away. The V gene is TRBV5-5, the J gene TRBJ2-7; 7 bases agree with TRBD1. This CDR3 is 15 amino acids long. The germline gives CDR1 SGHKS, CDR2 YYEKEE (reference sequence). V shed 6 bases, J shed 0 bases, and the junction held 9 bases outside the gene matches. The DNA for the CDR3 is TGTGCCAGCATCTTTTACGACAGGGACTCCTACGAGCAGTACTTC. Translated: CASIFYDRDSYEQYF.

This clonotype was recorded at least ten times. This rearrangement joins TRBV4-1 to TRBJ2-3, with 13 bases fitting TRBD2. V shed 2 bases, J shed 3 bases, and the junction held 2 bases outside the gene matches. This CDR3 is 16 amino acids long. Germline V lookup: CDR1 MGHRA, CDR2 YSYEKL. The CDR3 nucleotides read TGCGCCAGCAGCCAAAGACTAGCGGGGGGAACAGATACGCAGTATTTT. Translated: CASSQRLAGGTDTQYF.

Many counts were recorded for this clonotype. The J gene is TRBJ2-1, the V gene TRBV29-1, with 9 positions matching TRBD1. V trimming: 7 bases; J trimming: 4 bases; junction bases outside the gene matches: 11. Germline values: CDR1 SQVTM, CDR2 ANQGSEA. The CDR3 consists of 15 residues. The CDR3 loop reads CSAGERDREYNEQFF. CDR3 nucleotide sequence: TGCAGCGCTGGTGAAAGGGACAGGGAGTACAATGAGCAGTTCTTC.

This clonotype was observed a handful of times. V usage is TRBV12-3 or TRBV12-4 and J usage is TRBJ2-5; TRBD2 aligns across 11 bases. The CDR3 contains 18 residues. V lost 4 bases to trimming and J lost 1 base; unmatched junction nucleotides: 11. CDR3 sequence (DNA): TGTGCCAGCAGTTCGACATCCGGGACTAGCGGCCCCCAAGAGACCCAGTACTTC. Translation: CASSSTSGTSGPQETQYF.

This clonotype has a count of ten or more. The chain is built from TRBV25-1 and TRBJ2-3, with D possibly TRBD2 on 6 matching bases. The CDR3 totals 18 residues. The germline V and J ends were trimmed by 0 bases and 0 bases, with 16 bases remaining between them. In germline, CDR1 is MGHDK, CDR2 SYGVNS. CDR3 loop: CASSEYFAGRLSTDTQYF. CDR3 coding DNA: TGTGCCAGCAGTGAATATTTCGCGGGGAGACTGAGCACAGATACGCAGTATTTT.

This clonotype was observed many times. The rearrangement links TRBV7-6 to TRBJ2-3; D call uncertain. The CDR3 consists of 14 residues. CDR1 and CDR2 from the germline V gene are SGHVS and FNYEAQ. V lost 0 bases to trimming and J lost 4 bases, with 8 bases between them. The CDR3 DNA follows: TGTGCCAGCAGCTTAGCTGGGTTCGCAGATACGCAGTATTTT. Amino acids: CASSLAGFADTQYF.

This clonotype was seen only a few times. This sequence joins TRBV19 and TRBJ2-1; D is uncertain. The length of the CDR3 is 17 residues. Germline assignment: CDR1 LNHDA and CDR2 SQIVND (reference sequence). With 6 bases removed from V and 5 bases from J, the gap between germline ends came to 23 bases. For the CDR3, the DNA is TGTGCCAGTAGCCGTAACCCCTCCCTTCTCCCCCACAATGAGCAGTTCTTC. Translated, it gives CASSRNPSLLPHNEQFF.

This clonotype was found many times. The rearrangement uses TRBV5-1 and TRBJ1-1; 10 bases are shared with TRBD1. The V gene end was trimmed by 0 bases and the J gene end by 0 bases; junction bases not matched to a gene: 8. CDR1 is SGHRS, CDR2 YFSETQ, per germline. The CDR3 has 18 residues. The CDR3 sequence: CASSLVGQGLSMNTEAFF. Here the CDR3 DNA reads TGCGCCAGCAGCTTGGTGGGACAGGGGCTTAGCATGAACACTGAAGCTTTCTTT.

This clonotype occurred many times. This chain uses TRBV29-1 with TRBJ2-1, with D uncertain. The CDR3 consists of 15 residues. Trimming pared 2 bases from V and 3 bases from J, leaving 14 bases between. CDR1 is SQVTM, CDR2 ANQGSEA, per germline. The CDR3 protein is CSVELASTVYNEQFF. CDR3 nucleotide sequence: TGCAGCGTTGAATTGGCGAGCACGGTCTACAATGAGCAGTTCTTC.

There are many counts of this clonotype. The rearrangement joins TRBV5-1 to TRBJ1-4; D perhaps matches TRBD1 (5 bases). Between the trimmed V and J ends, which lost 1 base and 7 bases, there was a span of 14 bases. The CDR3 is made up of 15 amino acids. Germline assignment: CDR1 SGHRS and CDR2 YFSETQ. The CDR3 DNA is TGCGCCAGCAGCTTGCTGGCAGGGAAGGGTGAAAAACTGTTTTTT. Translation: CASSLLAGKGEKLFF.

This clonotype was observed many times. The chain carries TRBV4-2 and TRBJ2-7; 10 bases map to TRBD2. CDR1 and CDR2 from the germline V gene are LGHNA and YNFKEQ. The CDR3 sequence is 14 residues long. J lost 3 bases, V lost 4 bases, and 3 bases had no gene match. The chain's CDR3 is CASSPSSGGYEQYF. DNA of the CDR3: TGTGCCAGCAGCCCTTCTAGCGGGGGCTACGAGCAGTACTTC.

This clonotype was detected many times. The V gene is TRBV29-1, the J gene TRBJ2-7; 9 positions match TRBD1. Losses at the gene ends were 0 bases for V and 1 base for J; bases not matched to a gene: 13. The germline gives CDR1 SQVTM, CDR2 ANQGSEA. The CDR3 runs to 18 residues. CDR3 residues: CSVEDETVGTGSSYEQYF. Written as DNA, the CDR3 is TGCAGCGTTGAAGATGAGACAGTCGGGACAGGGAGTTCCTACGAGCAGTACTTC.

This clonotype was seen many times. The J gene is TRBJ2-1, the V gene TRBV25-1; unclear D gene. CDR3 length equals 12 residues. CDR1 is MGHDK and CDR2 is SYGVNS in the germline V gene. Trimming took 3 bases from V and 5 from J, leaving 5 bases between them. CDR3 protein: CASSDENNEQFF. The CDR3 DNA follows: TGTGCCAGCAGTGATGAAAACAATGAGCAGTTCTTC.

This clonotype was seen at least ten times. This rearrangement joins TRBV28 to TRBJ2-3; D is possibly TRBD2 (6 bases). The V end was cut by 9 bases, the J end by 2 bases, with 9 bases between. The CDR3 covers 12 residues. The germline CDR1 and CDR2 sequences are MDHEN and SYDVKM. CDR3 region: CASGLYTDTQYF. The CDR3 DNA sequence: TGTGCCAGTGGACTATACACAGATACGCAGTATTTT. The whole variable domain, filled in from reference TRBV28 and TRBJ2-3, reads DVKVTQSSRYLVKRTGEKVFLECVQDMDHENMFWYRQDPGLGLRLIYFSYDVKMKEKGDIPEGYSVSREKKERFSLILESASTNQTSMYLCASGLYTDTQYFGPGTRLTVL.